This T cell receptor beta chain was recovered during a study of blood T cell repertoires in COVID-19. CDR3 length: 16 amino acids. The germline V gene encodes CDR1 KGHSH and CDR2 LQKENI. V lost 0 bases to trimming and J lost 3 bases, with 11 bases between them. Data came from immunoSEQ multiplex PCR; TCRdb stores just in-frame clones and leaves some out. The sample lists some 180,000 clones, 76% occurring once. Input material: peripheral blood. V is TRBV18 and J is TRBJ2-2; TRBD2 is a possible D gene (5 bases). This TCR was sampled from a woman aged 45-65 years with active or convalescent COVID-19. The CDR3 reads CASSPPEKGDTGELFF. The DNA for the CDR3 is TGTGCCAGCTCACCACCGGAGAAGGGAGACACCGGGGAGCTGTTTTTT.